Following are 18 T cell receptor beta chains from one sample sequenced in a study of CD8 T cells in Susac syndrome. Random hexamers served to reverse transcribe roughly 0.45 to 1 ug RNA. Each CDR3 protein gets one entry after TCRdb re-called the immunoSEQ multiplex PCR reads with MiXCR. The sample yields 250,000 to 300,000 distinct CDR3 sequences, about 82% seen once. Sample: CD8+ T cells from PBMCs. All receptors derive from a human donor with multiple sclerosis.

CDR3 protein: CASSTTGLGTEAFF. CDR3 coding DNA: TGTGCCAGCAGCACGACAGGCCTGGGGACTGAAGCTTTCTTT. This sequence joins TRBV6-1 and TRBJ1-1; perhaps TRBD1 as D (6 bases). Germline CDR1 reads MNHNS; CDR2 reads SASEGT. Trimming pared 6 bases from V and 5 bases from J, leaving 16 bases between. This CDR3 region has 14 residues.

The chain links TRBV12-3 or TRBV12-4 to TRBJ2-1; 9 bases match TRBD2. The trim removed 4 bases at V and 4 bases at J, leaving 14 bases unmatched. The CDR3 has 18 residues. In nucleotides, the CDR3 is TGTGCCAGCAGTTGGGCTAGCGGGACCGAAAGCAAATACAATGAGCAGTTCTTC. Protein product: CASSWASGTESKYNEQFF.

The chain uses TRBV5-6 and TRBJ1-3; 10 positions match TRBD1. V shed 1 base and J 3 bases; nucleotides not matched to a gene: 7. Germline V gene sequence: CDR1 SGHDT, CDR2 YYEEEE. This CDR3 contains 17 residues. The CDR3 DNA is TGTGCCAGCAGCTTGCTCGGGACAGGGGCCCTTGGAAACACCATATATTTT. Translated, it gives CASSLLGTGALGNTIYF.

The chain combines TRBV12-3 or TRBV12-4 with TRBJ1-5; D uncertain. V shed 0 bases and J shed 3 bases, with 18 bases lying between them. The CDR3 runs 18 residues. The CDR3, as DNA: TGTGCCAGCAGTTTAGCGGGCCAGGCCCCCTTTCCCAATCAGCCCCAGCATTTT. This codes for CASSLAGQAPFPNQPQHF.

This chain joins TRBV5-6 and TRBJ2-7; 9 bases agree with TRBD2. This CDR3 is built from 16 residues. V gave up 2 bases and J gave up 0 bases; unmatched junction bases: 6. In germline, CDR1 is SGHDT, CDR2 YYEEEE. This CDR3 reads CASSFFSSGISYEQYF. The CDR3 DNA reads as TGTGCCAGCAGCTTTTTTTCTAGCGGGATCTCCTACGAGCAGTACTTC.

This sequence joins TRBV15 and TRBJ2-3; the D gene is possibly TRBD2 (5 bases). This CDR3 contains 15 residues. The V gene lost 1 base and the J gene lost 0 bases, with 8 bases spanning the gap. The germline CDR1 and CDR2 sequences are LNHNV and YYDKDF (reference sequence). CDR3 DNA: TGTGCCACCAGCAGAGCTCGCGGGAGCACAGATACGCAGTATTTT. Its protein is CATSRARGSTDTQYF.

The chain carries TRBV18 and TRBJ2-1; D unresolved. The CDR3 is 13 residues long. CDR1 and CDR2 from the germline V gene are KGHSH and LQKENI. With 3 bases removed from V and 9 bases from J, the gap between germline ends came to 12 bases. The CDR3, as DNA: TGTGCCAGCTCACCCCAGGTACTACCTGAGCAGTTCTTC. Its translation is CASSPQVLPEQFF.

This clonotype was counted once. This chain joins TRBV29-1 and TRBJ1-1; 7 bases match TRBD1. Germline values: CDR1 SQVTM, CDR2 ANQGSEA. The CDR3 spans 13 residues. V was pared by 7 bases and J by 4 bases, with 9 bases of the junction left unmatched. CDR3 nucleotide sequence: TGCAGCGAAACCAGGGGGGATGGCACTGAAGCTTTCTTT. Its protein is CSETRGDGTEAFF.

The chain has TRBV24-1 and TRBJ2-7; the D is unclear. V lost 5 bases to trimming and J lost 3 bases, with 7 bases between them. The CDR3 contains 12 residues. Germline values: CDR1 KGHDR, CDR2 SFDVKD. The CDR3 region is CATSGQSYEQYF. As DNA, the CDR3 is TGTGCCACCAGTGGTCAGAGCTACGAGCAGTACTTC.

The V call is TRBV23-1, the J call TRBJ1-3; no clear D. TRBV23-1 is an open reading frame whose function is uncertain. Trimming shortened V by 0 bases and J by 5 bases, and 8 bases separated the two germline ends. The CDR3 loop spans 14 amino acids. The CDR3 protein is CASSQSGGRNTIYF. The CDR3, as DNA: TGCGCCAGCAGTCAATCGGGCGGCCGAAACACCATATATTTT.

The genes are TRBV6-2 or TRBV6-3 and TRBJ2-2; 9 nucleotides line up with TRBD2. The CDR3 totals 17 residues. V lost 5 bases to trimming and J lost 1 base; unmatched junction nucleotides: 8. Germline V gives CDR1 MNHEY, CDR2 SVGEGT. This CDR3 reads CASSTPRTSENTGELFF. The CDR3 bases are TGTGCCAGCAGTACACCCCGGACTAGCGAGAACACCGGGGAGCTGTTTTTT.

This chain joins TRBV12-3 or TRBV12-4 and TRBJ2-1; 15 bases line up with TRBD2. The trim removed 10 bases at V and 9 bases at J, leaving 4 bases unmatched. This CDR3 is 13 amino acids long. Here the CDR3 DNA reads TGTGCCACCGCGGGACTAGCGGGAGGTGAGCAGTTCTTC. Translation: CATAGLAGGEQFF.

This chain links TRBV6-2 or TRBV6-3 with TRBJ2-1, with D possibly matching TRBD1 (5 bases). CDR1 MNHEY and CDR2 SVGEGT come from the germline V gene. V was trimmed by 7 bases and J by 1 base, leaving 11 bases between them. This CDR3 comprises 14 residues. Here the CDR3 reads CASTQGLSYNEQFF. The CDR3 DNA follows: TGTGCCAGCACGCAGGGTTTGTCCTACAATGAGCAGTTCTTC.

This sequence joins TRBV5-4 and TRBJ2-7, with D perhaps matching TRBD1 or TRBD2 (5 bases each). V shed 3 bases and J shed 6 bases, with 10 bases lying between them. Looked up from germline, CDR1 is SGHNT and CDR2 is YYREEE (reference sequence). The CDR3 loop spans 12 amino acids. The CDR3 spells CASSWGTFEQYF. The CDR3 nucleotides are TGTGCCAGCAGCTGGGGGACGTTCGAGCAGTACTTC.

This clonotype has just a few counts. The rearrangement links TRBV7-2 to TRBJ1-2; D is unresolved. The CDR3 covers 15 residues. Trimming took 3 bases from V and 4 from J, leaving 15 bases between them. Germline lookup yields CDR1 SGHTA and CDR2 FQGNSA. The CDR3 DNA follows: TGTGCCAGCAGCTTTCGGTATTTGGGCCCCTATGGCTACACCTTC. Translated, it gives CASSFRYLGPYGYTF.

This clonotype was seen a handful of times. V gene TRBV7-6 combines with J gene TRBJ2-2; 7 bases are a match to TRBD1. V shed 4 bases and J 8 bases; nucleotides not matched to a gene: 10. CDR1 SGHVS and CDR2 FNYEAQ come from the germline V gene. CDR3 size: 15 residues. The CDR3, as DNA: TGTGCCAGCAGCTCACCCGAACAGGGGAGAGGGGAGCTGTTTTTT. It encodes CASSSPEQGRGELFF. Full variable domain (outside the CDR3, taken from reference TRBV7-6 and TRBJ2-2): GAGVSQSPRYKVTKRGQDVALRCDPISGHVSLYWYRQALGQGPEFLTYFNYEAQQDKSGLPNDRFSAERPEGSISTLTIQRTEQRDSAMYRCASSSPEQGRGELFFGEGSRLTVL.

This clonotype was counted between two and nine times. The chain has TRBV7-9 and TRBJ2-7; 7 nucleotides agree with TRBD2. In germline, CDR1 is SEHNR, CDR2 FQNEAQ (reference sequence). The junction had 6 bases not matched to a gene; V was cut back by 5 bases and J by 2 bases. This CDR3 is built from 14 residues. This chain's CDR3 is CASSVAGTTYEQYF. In nucleotides, the CDR3 is TGTGCCAGCAGCGTGGCCGGGACTACCTACGAGCAGTACTTC.

The chain couples TRBV6-2 or TRBV6-3 to TRBJ2-2; D remains ambiguous. The CDR3 has 14 residues. Trimming pared 6 bases from V and 8 bases from J, leaving 16 bases between. CDR1 and CDR2 (germline): MNHEY, SVGEGT. CDR3 nucleotides: TGTGCCAGCAGCAATGGGCGGCAGACTGGGGAGCTGTTTTTT. Translating gives CASSNGRQTGELFF.